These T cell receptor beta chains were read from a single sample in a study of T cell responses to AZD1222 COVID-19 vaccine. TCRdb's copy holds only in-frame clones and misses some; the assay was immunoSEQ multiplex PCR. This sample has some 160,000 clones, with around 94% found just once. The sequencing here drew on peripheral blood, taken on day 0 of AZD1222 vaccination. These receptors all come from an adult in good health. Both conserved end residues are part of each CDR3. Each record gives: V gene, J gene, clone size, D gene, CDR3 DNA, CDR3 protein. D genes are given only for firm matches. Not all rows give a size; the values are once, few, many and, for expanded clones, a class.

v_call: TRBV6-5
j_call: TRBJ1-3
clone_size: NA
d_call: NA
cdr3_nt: TGTGCCAGCGGCCGGGACCTCTCTGGAAACACCATATATTTT
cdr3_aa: CASGRDLSGNTIYF

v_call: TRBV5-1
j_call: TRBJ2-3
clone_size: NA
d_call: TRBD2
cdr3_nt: TGCGCCAGCAGCTTGGGGACTAGCGGGGCGAATACGCAGTATTTT
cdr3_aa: CASSLGTSGANTQYF

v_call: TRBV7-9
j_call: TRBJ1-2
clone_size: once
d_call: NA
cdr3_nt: TGTGCCAGCAGCCCAACCCAGGGTGTCTATGGCTACACCTTC
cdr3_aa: CASSPTQGVYGYTF

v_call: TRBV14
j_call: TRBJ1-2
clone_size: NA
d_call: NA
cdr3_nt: TGTGCCAGCAGCCAAGACAGGAGCTATGGCTACACCTTC
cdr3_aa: CASSQDRSYGYTF

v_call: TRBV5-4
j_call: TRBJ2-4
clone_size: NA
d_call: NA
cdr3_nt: TGTGCCAGCAGCCCGCCGGGGGCGGGCAAAAACATTCAGTACTTC
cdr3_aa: CASSPPGAGKNIQYF

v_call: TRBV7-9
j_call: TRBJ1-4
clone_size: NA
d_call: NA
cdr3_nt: TGTGCCAGCAGGTTAGAGGGATCTAATGAAAAACTGTTTTTT
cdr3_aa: CASRLEGSNEKLFF

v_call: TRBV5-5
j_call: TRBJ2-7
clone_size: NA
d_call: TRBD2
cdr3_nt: TGTGCCAGCAGCTTGGCGCCTAGCGGGGAATACGAGCAGTACTTC
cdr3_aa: CASSLAPSGEYEQYF

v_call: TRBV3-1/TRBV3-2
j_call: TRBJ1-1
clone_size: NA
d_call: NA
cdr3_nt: TGTGCCAGCAGCCAAGATCTCGACAGACAAGAAGCTTTCTTT
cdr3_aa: CASSQDLDRQEAFF

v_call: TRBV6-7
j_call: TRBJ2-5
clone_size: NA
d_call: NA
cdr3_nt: TGTGCCAGCAGGTACCAAGAGACCCAGTACTTC
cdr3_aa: CASRYQETQYF

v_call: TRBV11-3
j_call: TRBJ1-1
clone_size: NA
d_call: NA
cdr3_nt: TGTGCCAGCAGCCCCCTCACGATCACAGGGATAAACACTGAAGCTTTCTTT
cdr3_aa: CASSPLTITGINTEAFF

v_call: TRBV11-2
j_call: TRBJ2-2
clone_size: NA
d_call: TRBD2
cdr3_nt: TGTGCCAGCAGCTTAGGACTAGCGGGCACCGGGGAGCTGTTTTTT
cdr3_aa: CASSLGLAGTGELFF

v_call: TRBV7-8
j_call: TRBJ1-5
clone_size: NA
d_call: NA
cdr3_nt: TGTGCCAGCAGCTCTTCCAGGGTCCAGGGGAGTTTGGGCAATCAGCCCCAGCATTTT
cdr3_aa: CASSSSRVQGSLGNQPQHF

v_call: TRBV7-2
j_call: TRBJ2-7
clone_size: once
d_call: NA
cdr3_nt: TGTGCCAGCAGCTTAGCTCCGGGGCAGACCTACGAGCAGTACTTC
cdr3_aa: CASSLAPGQTYEQYF

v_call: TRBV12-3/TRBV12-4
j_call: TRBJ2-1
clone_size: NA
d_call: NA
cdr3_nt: TGTGCCAGCAGTGCCCACAATGAGCAGTTCTTC
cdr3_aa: CASSAHNEQFF

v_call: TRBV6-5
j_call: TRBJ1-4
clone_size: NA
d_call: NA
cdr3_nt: TGTGCCAGCAGTTACTCGTCCGGCCTGGGGGAAAAACTGTTTTTT
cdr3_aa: CASSYSSGLGEKLFF

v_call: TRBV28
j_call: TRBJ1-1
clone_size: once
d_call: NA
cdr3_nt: TGTGCCAGCAGTTCCCCAGGGGAAATCACTGAAGCTTTCTTT
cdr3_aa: CASSSPGEITEAFF

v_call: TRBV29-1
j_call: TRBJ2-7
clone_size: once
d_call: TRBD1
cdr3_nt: TGCAGCGGGGGACAGGGAGTGCACGAGCAGTACTTC
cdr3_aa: CSGGQGVHEQYF

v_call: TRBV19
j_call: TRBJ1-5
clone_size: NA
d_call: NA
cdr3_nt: TGTGCCAGTTGGGCAGGGAATCAGCCCCAGCATTTT
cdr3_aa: CASWAGNQPQHF

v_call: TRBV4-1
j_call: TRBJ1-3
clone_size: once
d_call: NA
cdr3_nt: TGCGCCAGCAGCCAAGTTCCGGGGGCAAACACCATATATTTT
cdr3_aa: CASSQVPGANTIYF

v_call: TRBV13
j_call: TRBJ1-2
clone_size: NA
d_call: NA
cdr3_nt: TGTGCCAGCAGGGAGGGTCAAACGGCGAATGGCTACACCTTC
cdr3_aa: CASREGQTANGYTF

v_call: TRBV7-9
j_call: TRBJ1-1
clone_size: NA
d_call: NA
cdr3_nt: TGTGCCAGCAGCTTATTAGGGCATCTGAACACTGAAGCTTTCTTT
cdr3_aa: CASSLLGHLNTEAFF

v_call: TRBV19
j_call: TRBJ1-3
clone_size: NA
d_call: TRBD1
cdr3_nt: TGTGCCAGTAGTTACGACAGGGGTGGTGGAAACACCATATATTTT
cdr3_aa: CASSYDRGGGNTIYF